This passage covers 24 T cell receptor beta chains from one sample sequenced in a study of blood T cell repertoires in COVID-19. This table comes from immunoSEQ multiplex PCR, and its TCRdb copy is limited to in-frame clones, with some not included. The profile shows 200,000 or so clones, about 87% of them singletons. The sample was PBMCs or T cells enriched from blood (not recorded which). The receptor source for this set is a woman aged 35 to 49 with acute COVID-19.

The rearrangement uses TRBV7-2 and TRBJ2-3, with D possibly TRBD2 on 6 matching bases. Germline-derived CDR1 and CDR2 are SGHTA and FQGNSA. Trimming removed 6 bases from V and 2 bases from J, with 18 bases in between. This CDR3 is built from 16 residues. CDR3 nucleotides: TGTGCCAGCAGTCCTGGACTAAGCCAAAACACAGATACGCAGTATTTT. The encoded protein is CASSPGLSQNTDTQYF.

This chain connects TRBV29-1 to TRBJ1-4; 12 nucleotides line up with TRBD1. V lost 0 bases and J lost 9; bases outside the gene matches: 2. The CDR3 sequence is 14 residues long. CDR1 and CDR2 from the germline V gene are SQVTM and ANQGSEA. CDR3 region: CSVEDGTGGKKLFF. For the CDR3, the DNA is TGCAGCGTTGAAGATGGGACAGGGGGCAAAAAACTGTTTTTT.

V and J are TRBV10-1 and TRBJ2-2; D perhaps matches TRBD2 (6 bases). V was cut by 6 bases and J by 4 bases, with 15 bases left in between. Germline-derived CDR1 and CDR2 are WNHNN and SYGVQD (reference sequence). This CDR3 is built from 15 residues. CDR3: CASSNGGSGTGELFF. DNA of the CDR3: TGCGCCAGCAGCAATGGGGGGTCGGGCACCGGGGAGCTGTTTTTT.

The CDR3, as DNA: TGTGCCAGTAGCCGCAACTGGAATCAGCCCCAGCATTTT. Encoded protein: CASSRNWNQPQHF. The chain joins TRBV19 to TRBJ1-5; D is uncertain. CDR1 is LNHDA and CDR2 is SQIVND in the germline V gene (reference sequence). Trimming removed 6 bases at V and 4 bases at J, with 10 bases between. The CDR3 totals 13 residues.

The genes are TRBV2 and TRBJ1-6, with D maybe TRBD1 (5 bases). This CDR3 region has 17 residues. Germline V lookup: CDR1 SNHLY, CDR2 FYNNEI. The V gene lost 7 bases and the J gene lost 0 bases, with 16 bases spanning the gap. The CDR3 region has the DNA TGTGCCAGCAATGGACATCCGACGAGCTCCTATAATTCACCCCTCCACTTT. Residues: CASNGHPTSSYNSPLHF.

The chain couples TRBV5-1 to TRBJ2-2; no clear D gene. Germline V gene sequence: CDR1 SGHRS, CDR2 YFSETQ. The CDR3 loop spans 13 amino acids. The germline V and J ends were trimmed by 3 bases and 5 bases, with 8 bases remaining between them. CDR3 amino acids: CASSSSGTGELFF. As DNA, the CDR3 is TGCGCCAGCAGCTCCTCGGGTACCGGGGAGCTGTTTTTT.

V is TRBV9 and J is TRBJ2-2; D may be TRBD1 (5 bases). CDR1 SGDLS and CDR2 YYNGEE come from the germline V gene. The V and J ends lost 3 bases and 0 bases respectively, with 12 bases between them. CDR3 length: 16 residues. Here the CDR3 DNA reads TGTGCCAGCAGCGCGGACATTAGTGCGAACACCGGGGAGCTGTTTTTT. Its translation: CASSADISANTGELFF.

The chain uses TRBV7-9 and TRBJ2-5, with 12 bases matching TRBD2. With 5 bases clipped from V and 4 bases from J, the junction kept 17 bases outside the gene matches. Per the germline V gene, CDR1 is SEHNR and CDR2 is FQNEAQ (reference sequence). The CDR3 totals 19 residues. CDR3: CASSNPLTRSGLAGETQYF. The CDR3 DNA follows: TGTGCCAGCAGCAATCCCCTGACCAGGTCGGGACTAGCGGGAGAGACCCAGTACTTC.

The sample holds a few counts of this clone. The chain carries TRBV4-1 and TRBJ1-4; TRBD1 aligns across 10 bases. The V gene's germline CDR1 is MGHRA and CDR2 YSYEKL. The CDR3 consists of 20 residues. Trimming at V came to 4 bases and at J to 1 base, leaving 15 bases not matched to a gene. CDR3 in DNA: TGCGCCAGCAGCCTTCGAAGCCGGGGACAGGGGCTAGGAACTAATGAAAAACTGTTTTTT. Its translation: CASSLRSRGQGLGTNEKLFF.

This rearrangement joins TRBV6-5 to TRBJ2-1, with TRBD2 identical over 11 bases. The CDR3 covers 15 residues. CDR1 and CDR2 (germline): MNHEY, SVGAGI. Unmatched junction bases numbered 7, after V lost 5 bases and J lost 7 bases. The chain's CDR3 is CASSISGGAKNEQFF. The CDR3 DNA follows: TGTGCCAGCAGTATTAGCGGGGGGGCTAAGAATGAGCAGTTCTTC.

The gene calls are TRBV9 and TRBJ1-2; D possibly corresponds to TRBD1 (6 bases). V shed 4 bases and J shed 4 bases, with 11 bases lying between them. Per germline, CDR1 SGDLS and CDR2 YYNGEE. This CDR3 contains 13 residues. The CDR3 region is CASSPEGVYGYTF. The CDR3 DNA sequence: TGTGCCAGCAGCCCCGAGGGGGTCTATGGCTACACCTTC. The full variable domain, with the rest looked up from reference TRBV9 and TRBJ1-2, is DSGVTQTPKHLITATGQRVTLRCSPRSGDLSVYWYQQSLDQGLQFLIQYYNGEERAKGNILERFSAQQFPDLHSELNLSSLELGDSALYFCASSPEGVYGYTFGSGTRLTVV.

V gene TRBV2 combines with J gene TRBJ1-2; TRBD1 agrees at 9 bases. J lost 4 bases, V lost 5 bases, and 8 bases had no gene match. CDR3 length: 15 amino acids. Germline V lookup: CDR1 SNHLY, CDR2 FYNNEI. For the CDR3, the DNA is TGTGCCAGCAGTCCGGTGGGACAGGGACTCTATGGCTACACCTTC. Translation: CASSPVGQGLYGYTF.

V gene TRBV19 combines with J gene TRBJ1-3; tentatively, D is TRBD1 (6 bases). Germline CDR1 reads LNHDA; CDR2 reads SQIVND (reference sequence). The V and J ends lost 6 bases and 0 bases respectively, with 12 bases between them. The CDR3 totals 15 residues. CDR3 nucleotides: TGTGCCAGTAGCCCTCCGGACAGCTCTGGAAACACCATATATTTT. The encoded protein is CASSPPDSSGNTIYF.

The genes are TRBV18 and TRBJ1-1, with D maybe TRBD1 (6 bases). Germline CDR1 reads KGHSH; CDR2 reads LQKENI. Trimming stripped 6 bases from V and 13 bases from J, with 18 bases between. This CDR3 has 12 amino acids. In DNA form, the CDR3 reads TGTGCCAGCTCTCCAGGGGAGGGGAAGGGTTTCTTT. Translated: CASSPGEGKGFF.

The table lists this clone with a count of one. The chain carries TRBV7-8 and TRBJ2-7, with 7 bases aligning to TRBD2. This CDR3 region has 16 residues. The J segment lost 0 bases and the V segment lost 2 bases, leaving 7 bases of the junction unmatched. The germline CDR1 and CDR2 sequences are SGHVS and FQNEAQ. The CDR3 coding sequence is TGTGCCAGCAGCTTAATCGGGCGGGGGAGCTCCTACGAGCAGTACGTC. This codes for CASSLIGRGSSYEQYV.

The chain recombines TRBV19 with TRBJ2-1, with D perhaps TRBD2 (6 bases). Germline assignment: CDR1 LNHDA and CDR2 SQIVND (reference sequence). V was pared by 6 bases and J by 6 bases, with 15 bases between. CDR3 length: 14 amino acids. CDR3 residues: CASSPASGFNEQFF. CDR3 nucleotides: TGTGCCAGTAGCCCAGCGAGCGGGTTCAATGAGCAGTTCTTC.

This chain links TRBV5-6 with TRBJ1-6; 7 positions agree with TRBD1. Losses at the gene ends were 4 bases for V and 8 bases for J; bases not matched to a gene: 9. This CDR3 has 15 amino acids. Germline V CDR1 and CDR2: SGHDT, YYEEEE. Here the CDR3 DNA reads TGTGCCAGCAGCAGACGACAGGGCCCGGATTCACCCCTCCACTTT. Translated: CASSRRQGPDSPLHF.

This sequence joins TRBV5-6 and TRBJ2-2; 9 bases line up with TRBD2. The CDR3 totals 15 residues. V shed 0 bases, J shed 6 bases, and the junction held 3 bases outside the gene matches. Germline CDR1 reads SGHDT; CDR2 reads YYEEEE. The CDR3 loop is CASSLAPSGAGELFF. CDR3 coding DNA: TGTGCCAGCAGCTTGGCTCCTAGCGGGGCCGGGGAGCTGTTTTTT. The full variable domain, rest sourced from reference TRBV5-6 and TRBJ2-2, is DAGVTQSPTHLIKTRGQQVTLRCSPKSGHDTVSWYQQALGQGPQFIFQYYEEEERQRGNFPDRFSGHQFPNYSSELNVNALLLGDSALYLCASSLAPSGAGELFFGEGSRLTVL.

This sequence joins TRBV5-4 and TRBJ2-4, with 10 bases aligning to TRBD2. V lost 3 bases, J lost 3 bases, and 9 bases stayed unmatched. Germline V gene data show CDR1 as SGHNT and CDR2 as YYREEE (reference sequence). The CDR3 runs 17 residues. The CDR3 region is CASSSPLAGADKNIQYF. The CDR3 region has the DNA TGTGCCAGCAGCTCACCTCTAGCGGGGGCCGACAAAAACATTCAGTACTTC.

The genes are TRBV2 and TRBJ2-1; weak D call: TRBD1 (5 bases). CDR3 size: 12 residues. Germline V gene data show CDR1 as SNHLY and CDR2 as FYNNEI. Trimming took off 6 bases at V and 7 bases at J, with 10 bases between the two ends. The CDR3 sequence is CASSARTNEQFF. The CDR3 nucleotides are TGTGCCAGCAGCGCTCGGACAAATGAGCAGTTCTTC.

This clone has only a few counts. The gene calls are TRBV5-1 and TRBJ1-1, with a possible D match to TRBD1 (5 bases). This CDR3 has 13 amino acids. The germline V and J ends were trimmed by 3 bases and 4 bases, with 10 bases remaining between them. The V gene's germline CDR1 is SGHRS and CDR2 YFSETQ. The CDR3 coding sequence is TGCGCCAGCAGCTCCCGCGGGGGCACTGAAGCTTTCTTT. Its translation: CASSSRGGTEAFF.

This clone appeared once. This chain links TRBV28 with TRBJ1-2; the match to TRBD1 covers 8 bases. Germline CDR1 MDHEN, CDR2 SYDVKM. The length of the CDR3 is 15 residues. After removal of 6 bases from V and 5 bases from J, the junction contained 11 bases not matched to a gene. The CDR3 DNA reads TGTGCCAGCAGGGAGAACGGACAGGGAATGTATGGCTACACCTTC. It translates to CASRENGQGMYGYTF.

The chain links TRBV7-6 to TRBJ2-2; TRBD2 matches at 11 bases. Trimming removed 4 bases from V and 7 bases from J; junction bases left unmatched: 8. This CDR3 spans 16 amino acids. Germline lookup yields CDR1 SGHVS and CDR2 FNYEAQ. The CDR3 sequence is CASSSELAGAVGELFF. Written as DNA, the CDR3 is TGTGCCAGCAGCTCCGAACTAGCGGGAGCGGTCGGGGAGCTGTTTTTT.

The genes are TRBV5-1 and TRBJ1-5, with D unresolved. The V end lost 2 bases, the J end lost 6 bases, and 9 bases lay between the germline ends. The CDR3 is 13 residues long. Germline V gene data show CDR1 as SGHRS and CDR2 as YFSETQ. CDR3 loop: CASSFEGSQPQHF. In nucleotides, the CDR3 is TGCGCCAGCAGCTTCGAGGGATCTCAGCCCCAGCATTTT.